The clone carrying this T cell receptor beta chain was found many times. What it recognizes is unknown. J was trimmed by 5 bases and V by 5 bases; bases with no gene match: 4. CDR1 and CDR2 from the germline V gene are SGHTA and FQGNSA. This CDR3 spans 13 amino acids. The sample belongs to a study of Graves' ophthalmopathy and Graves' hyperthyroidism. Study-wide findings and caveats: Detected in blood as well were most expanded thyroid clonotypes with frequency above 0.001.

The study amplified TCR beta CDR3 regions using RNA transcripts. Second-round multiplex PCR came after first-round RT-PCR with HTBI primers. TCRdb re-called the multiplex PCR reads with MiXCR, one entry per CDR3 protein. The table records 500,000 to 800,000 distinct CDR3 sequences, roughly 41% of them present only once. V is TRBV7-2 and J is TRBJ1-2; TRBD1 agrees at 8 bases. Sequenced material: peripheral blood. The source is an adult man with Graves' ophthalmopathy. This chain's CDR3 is CASSPDRAYGYTF. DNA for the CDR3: TGTGCCAGCAGCCCGGACAGGGCATATGGCTACACCTTC.